This T cell receptor beta chain was retrieved from a study of cytomegalovirus exposure and HLA in healthy donors. General observations from the study: Cytomegalovirus status, reportedly, was diagnosed with high specificity and sensitivity by the classifier. TCR beta chains numbering approximately 150 were designated cytomegalovirus-associated.

Points on this clone: What it binds is not known.

PCR employed 60 Vbeta and 13 Jbeta primers. Produced via immunoSEQ multiplex PCR; TCRdb's table is partial and in-frame only. The sample is made up of just over 150,000 clones, and the top ten hold around 1.4% of it. Donors were ostensibly healthy at sampling, although undocumented immune exposures were probable. With 0 bases removed from V and 6 bases from J, the gap between germline ends came to 13 bases. Germline V gene data show CDR1 as SGDLS and CDR2 as YYNGEE. The CDR3 is 14 residues long. The rearrangement uses TRBV9 and TRBJ2-7; D is undetermined. The source material was PBMCs. The clonotype comes from a woman aged 55-69 years in good health and CMV-seronegative. The CDR3 protein is CASSVGHNPGEQYF. The CDR3 nucleotides read TGTGCCAGCAGCGTAGGACACAACCCTGGCGAGCAGTACTTC.